The 3 T cell receptor beta chains in this list originate from one sample, sequenced in a study of blood T cell repertoires in COVID-19. The table came from immunoSEQ multiplex PCR; TCRdb's copy has only in-frame clones and leaves some out. The table records approximately 250,000 clones, around 90% of them present only once. The material sequenced was PBMCs or T cells enriched from blood (not recorded which). The receptors were gathered from a man aged 40-55 years who had been exposed to COVID-19.

This chain uses TRBV29-1 with TRBJ2-3; 11 positions agree with TRBD2. Unmatched junction bases numbered 15, after V lost 4 bases and J lost 0 bases. Germline CDR1 and CDR2: SQVTM and ANQGSEA. This CDR3 has 19 residues. The CDR3 bases are TGCAGCGTTGTTGGCGGCCACCTACTAGCGGGAGATAGCACAGATACGCAGTATTTT. As protein: CSVVGGHLLAGDSTDTQYF.

The chain recombines TRBV5-5 with TRBJ1-4, with a possible D match to TRBD1 (5 bases). The germline CDR1 and CDR2 sequences are SGHKS and YYEKEE (reference sequence). The CDR3 is made up of 16 amino acids. V lost 0 bases and J 7 bases, leaving 16 bases between the germline ends. The CDR3 is CASSLEMAGLPEKLFF. The CDR3 coding sequence is TGTGCCAGCAGCTTGGAGATGGCGGGGCTGCCTGAAAAACTGTTTTTT.

This rearrangement joins TRBV9 to TRBJ2-1; 11 bases align to TRBD2. V dropped 3 bases and J dropped 0; count of bases not matched to a gene: 8. The germline gives CDR1 SGDLS, CDR2 YYNGEE. This CDR3 contains 18 residues. The CDR3 loop is CASSGGIAGGSSYNEQFF. The CDR3 DNA reads TGTGCCAGCAGCGGAGGAATAGCGGGAGGGAGCTCCTACAATGAGCAGTTCTTC.